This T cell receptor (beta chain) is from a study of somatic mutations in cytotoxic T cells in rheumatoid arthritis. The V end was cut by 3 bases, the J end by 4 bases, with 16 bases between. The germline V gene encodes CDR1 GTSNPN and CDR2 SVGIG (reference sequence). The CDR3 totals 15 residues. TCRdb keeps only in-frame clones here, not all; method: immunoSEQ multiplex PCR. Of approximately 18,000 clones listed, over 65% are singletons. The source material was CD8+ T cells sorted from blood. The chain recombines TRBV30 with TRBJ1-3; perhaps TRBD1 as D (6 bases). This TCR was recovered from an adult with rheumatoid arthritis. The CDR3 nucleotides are TGTGCCTGGAGAGACCGGGACAAGCAAGGAAACACCATATATTTT. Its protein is CAWRDRDKQGNTIYF.